The rows below give T cell receptor beta chains drawn from one sample of a study of T cells in lung cancer brain metastases. Repertoires were generated with immunoSEQ multiplex PCR, while TCRdb's copy carries only in-frame clones and drops some. The repertoire holds 5,000 to 7,000 clones, around 84% seen once, with about 6.2% in the top ten. The sample consisted of tumor tissue from a brain metastasis. These receptors came from a man aged 50 to 59 with non-small cell lung cancer that had spread to the brain. Both conserved end residues are part of each CDR3. The D gene is left open where the match is weak. The listing skips clone size in some rows; elsewhere it reads once, few, many or a size class.

d_call	clone_size	j_call	v_call	cdr3_aa	cdr3_nt
NA	NA	TRBJ2-1	TRBV10-3	CAIGGVSYNEQFF	TGTGCCATTGGCGGGGTCTCCTACAATGAGCAGTTCTTC
NA	NA	TRBJ1-2	TRBV10-3	CAISQRPSGYTF	TGTGCCATCAGCCAGAGACCCAGTGGCTACACCTTC
NA	NA	TRBJ2-7	TRBV4-1	CASSLSPGVEQYF	TGCGCCAGCAGCCTTTCCCCAGGGGTTGAGCAGTACTTC
NA	NA	TRBJ2-2	TRBV4-2	CASSQEGIGELFF	TGTGCCAGCAGCCAAGAAGGGATCGGGGAGCTGTTTTTT
NA	NA	TRBJ1-6	TRBV19	CASSVKGDSPLHF	TGTGCCAGTAGTGTAAAAGGGGATTCACCCCTCCACTTT
TRBD1	NA	TRBJ2-7	TRBV11-3	CASSRTGGEGEQYF	TGTGCCAGCAGCCGGACAGGGGGCGAGGGCGAGCAGTACTTC
NA	NA	TRBJ1-1	TRBV7-9	CASSLSRGAEAFF	TGTGCCAGCAGCTTAAGCAGGGGAGCTGAAGCTTTCTTT
TRBD1	NA	TRBJ1-2	TRBV6-5	CASSSRTGTRYGYTF	TGTGCCAGCAGTTCCCGGACAGGGACCCGCTATGGCTACACCTTC
NA	NA	TRBJ2-1	TRBV29-1	CSGVDRDEQFF	TGCAGCGGGGTGGATAGAGATGAGCAGTTCTTC
NA	NA	TRBJ1-2	TRBV6-6	CASSRDYKSENYGYTF	TGTGCCAGCAGTCGCGACTATAAATCTGAAAACTATGGCTACACCTTC
NA	NA	TRBJ1-5	TRBV10-3	CAIRGENNQPQHF	TGTGCCATCCGCGGGGAAAACAATCAGCCCCAGCATTTT
NA	NA	TRBJ1-6	TRBV11-2	CASSLEQGGLSPLHF	TGTGCCAGCAGCTTAGAACAGGGTGGACTTTCACCCCTCCACTTT
NA	NA	TRBJ1-1	TRBV15	CATSDLTGRPFRNTEAFF	TGTGCCACCAGCGACCTCACAGGCCGCCCTTTTAGGAACACTGAAGCTTTCTTT
NA	NA	TRBJ1-2	TRBV30	CACPGTQTYTF	TGTGCCTGTCCCGGGACCCAAACGTACACCTTC
NA	few	TRBJ2-3	TRBV2	CASSGDTDTQYF	TGTGCCAGCAGCGGGGACACAGATACGCAGTATTTT
NA	NA	TRBJ2-1	TRBV4-2	CASSQGESSYNEQFF	TGTGCCAGCAGCCAAGGAGAGAGCTCCTACAATGAGCAGTTCTTC
NA	NA	TRBJ1-2	TRBV4-1	CASSPEEWLSYGYTF	TGCGCCAGCAGCCCCGAAGAATGGCTTAGCTATGGCTACACCTTC
TRBD1	NA	TRBJ1-2	TRBV7-2	CASSLDREYGYTF	TGTGCTAGCAGCCTCGACAGGGAGTATGGCTACACCTTC
NA	NA	TRBJ1-3	TRBV18	CASSSFPPSLADGSSGNTIYF	TGTGCCAGCTCATCATTCCCGCCCTCCCTTGCGGACGGAAGCTCTGGAAACACCATATATTTT
NA	NA	TRBJ2-1	TRBV29-1	CSVGQQVEQFF	TGCAGCGTTGGGCAACAGGTCGAGCAGTTCTTC
NA	NA	TRBJ1-2	TRBV25-1	CASSEPGGHGYTF	TGTGCCAGCAGTGAACCGGGGGGCCATGGCTACACCTTC
NA	NA	TRBJ2-3	TRBV2	CASSEAPFTDTQYF	TGTGCCAGCAGTGAAGCGCCGTTCACAGATACGCAGTATTTT
NA	NA	TRBJ2-2	TRBV5-1	CASSFQSANTGELFF	TGCGCCAGCAGCTTCCAGTCCGCGAACACCGGGGAGCTGTTTTTT
TRBD1	NA	TRBJ2-2	TRBV19	CASSRTGGHGELFF	TGTGCCAGTAGCCGGACAGGGGGTCACGGGGAGCTGTTTTTT
TRBD2	few	TRBJ2-1	TRBV27	CASSSLAGGGYEQFF	TGTGCCAGCAGTTCACTAGCGGGGGGGGGCTATGAGCAGTTCTTC
TRBD1	NA	TRBJ2-7	TRBV6-4	CASSDVGIEGGAPSYEQYF	TGTGCCAGCAGTGACGTTGGGATTGAAGGGGGCGCGCCCTCCTACGAGCAGTACTTC
NA	NA	TRBJ2-7	TRBV11-1	CASSSWPPQGVSSYEQYF	TGTGCCAGCAGCTCCTGGCCCCCACAGGGTGTAAGCTCCTACGAGCAGTACTTC
NA	once	TRBJ1-6	TRBV6-5	CASSSWVSYNSPLHF	TGTGCCAGCAGTTCCTGGGTCTCCTATAATTCACCCCTCCACTTT
NA	NA	TRBJ1-1	TRBV5-1	CASSLEVRNTEAFF	TGCGCCAGCAGCTTGGAGGTGAGGAACACTGAAGCTTTCTTT
NA	NA	TRBJ2-5	TRBV30	CAWSVIFGETQYF	TGTGCCTGGAGTGTAATCTTCGGGGAGACCCAGTACTTC
TRBD2	NA	TRBJ2-3	TRBV5-1	CASSLTSGSTSRTNTQYF	TGCGCCAGCAGCTTGACTAGCGGGTCTACCTCCCGCACAAATACGCAGTATTTT
NA	NA	TRBJ2-5	TRBV2	CASTARQETQYF	TGTGCCAGCACAGCAAGACAAGAGACCCAGTACTTC
TRBD1	NA	TRBJ2-7	TRBV5-5	CASSPTGTASYEQYF	TGTGCCAGCAGCCCCACCGGGACAGCCTCCTACGAGCAGTACTTC
NA	few	TRBJ2-5	TRBV9	CASSVGQTQTQYF	TGTGCCAGCAGCGTAGGGCAGACCCAGACCCAGTACTTC
NA	NA	TRBJ2-1	TRBV25-1	CASSGWTAKSYNEQFF	TGTGCCAGCAGTGGGTGGACAGCGAAGTCCTACAATGAGCAGTTCTTC
NA	few	TRBJ1-1	TRBV5-1	CASRGETGNTEAFF	TGCGCCAGCAGGGGTGAGACAGGCAACACTGAAGCTTTCTTT
TRBD2	NA	TRBJ2-3	TRBV11-2	CASSLGASGGVDTQYF	TGTGCCAGCAGCTTAGGGGCTAGCGGGGGGGTAGATACGCAGTATTTT
NA	NA	TRBJ2-3	TRBV7-2	CASSPPSKGTDTQYF	TGTGCCAGCAGCCCACCTAGTAAAGGCACAGATACGCAGTATTTT
NA	NA	TRBJ1-2	TRBV29-1	CSVVEENYGYTF	TGCAGCGTTGTCGAGGAGAACTATGGCTACACCTTC
NA	once	TRBJ2-1	TRBV9	CASSVSPTNEQFF	TGTGCCAGCAGCGTATCCCCTACTAATGAGCAGTTCTTC
NA	NA	TRBJ1-1	TRBV7-2	CASSSANRREVFF	TGTGCCAGCAGCTCGGCAAACAGGCGGGAGGTTTTCTTT
NA	once	TRBJ1-5	TRBV4-3	CASSQEGGRPQHF	TGCGCCAGCAGCCAAGAAGGGGGGAGGCCCCAGCATTTT